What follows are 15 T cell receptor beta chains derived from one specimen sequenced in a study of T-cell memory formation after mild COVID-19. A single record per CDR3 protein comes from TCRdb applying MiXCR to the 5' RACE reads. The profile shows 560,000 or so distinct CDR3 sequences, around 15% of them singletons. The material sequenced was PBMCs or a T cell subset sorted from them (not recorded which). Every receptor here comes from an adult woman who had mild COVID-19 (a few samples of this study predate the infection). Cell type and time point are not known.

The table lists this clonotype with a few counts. The CDR3 DNA reads as TGTGCCATCAGTGAGCCCCAGGGGAATCGCAATGAGCAGTTCTTC. As protein: CAISEPQGNRNEQFF. The J gene is TRBJ2-1, the V gene TRBV10-3, with D perhaps TRBD1 (6 bases). Looked up from germline, CDR1 is ENHRY and CDR2 is SYGVKD. This CDR3 has 15 residues. Trimming took 2 bases from V and 6 from J, leaving 14 bases between them.

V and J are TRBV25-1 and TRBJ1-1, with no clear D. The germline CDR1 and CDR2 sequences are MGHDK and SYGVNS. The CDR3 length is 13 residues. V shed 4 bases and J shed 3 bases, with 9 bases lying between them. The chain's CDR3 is CASSAGWDTEAFF. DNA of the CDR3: TGTGCCAGCAGTGCGGGGTGGGACACTGAAGCTTTCTTT. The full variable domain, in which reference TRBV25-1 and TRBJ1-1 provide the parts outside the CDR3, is EADIYQTPRYLVIGTGKKITLECSQTMGHDKMYWYQQDPGMELHLIHYSYGVNSTEKGDLSSESTVSRIRTEHFPLTLESARPSHTSQYLCASSAGWDTEAFFGQGTRLTVV.

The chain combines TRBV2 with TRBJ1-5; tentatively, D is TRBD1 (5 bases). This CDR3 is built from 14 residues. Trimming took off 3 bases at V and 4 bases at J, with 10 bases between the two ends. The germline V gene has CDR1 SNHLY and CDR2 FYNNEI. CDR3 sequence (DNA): TGTGCCAGCAGTGATGGGGCAGGGAATCAGCCCCAGCATTTT. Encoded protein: CASSDGAGNQPQHF.

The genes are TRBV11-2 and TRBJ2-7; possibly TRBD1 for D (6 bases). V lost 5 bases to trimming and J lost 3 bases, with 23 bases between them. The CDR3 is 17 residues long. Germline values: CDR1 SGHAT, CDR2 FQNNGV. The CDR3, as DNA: TGTGCCAGCAGCCCACTCGGAAGGGGGACCGCGGACTACGAGCAGTACTTC. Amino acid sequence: CASSPLGRGTADYEQYF.

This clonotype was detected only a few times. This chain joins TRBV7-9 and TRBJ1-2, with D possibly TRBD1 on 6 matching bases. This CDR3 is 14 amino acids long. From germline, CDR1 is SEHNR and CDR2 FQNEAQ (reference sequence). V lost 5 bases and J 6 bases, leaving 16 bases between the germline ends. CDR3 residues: CASSGRRGRDGYTF. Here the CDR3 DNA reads TGTGCCAGCAGCGGACGCAGGGGTCGGGATGGCTACACCTTC.

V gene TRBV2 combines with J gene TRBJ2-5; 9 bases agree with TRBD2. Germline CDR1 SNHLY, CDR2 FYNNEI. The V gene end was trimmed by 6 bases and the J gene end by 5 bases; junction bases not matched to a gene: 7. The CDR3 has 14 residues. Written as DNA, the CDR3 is TGTGCCAGCAGAGGGCTAGCGGGGTATGAGACCCAGTACTTC. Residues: CASRGLAGYETQYF.

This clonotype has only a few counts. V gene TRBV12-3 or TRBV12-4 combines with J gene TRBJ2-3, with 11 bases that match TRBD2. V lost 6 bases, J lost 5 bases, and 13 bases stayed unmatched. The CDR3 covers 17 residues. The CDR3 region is CASSREGLAGGGDTQYF. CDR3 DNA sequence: TGTGCCAGCAGCCGAGAGGGGCTAGCGGGAGGAGGAGATACGCAGTATTTT.

Written as DNA, the CDR3 is TGTGCCAGCAGACTGATAGCGGGGGCGCCCTACAATGAGCAGTTCTTC. Protein sequence: CASRLIAGAPYNEQFF. This chain connects TRBV6-5 to TRBJ2-1, with 9 nucleotides matching TRBD2. The CDR3 runs to 16 residues. Germline CDR1 is MNHEY and CDR2 is SVGAGI. V dropped 6 bases and J dropped 2; count of bases not matched to a gene: 8.

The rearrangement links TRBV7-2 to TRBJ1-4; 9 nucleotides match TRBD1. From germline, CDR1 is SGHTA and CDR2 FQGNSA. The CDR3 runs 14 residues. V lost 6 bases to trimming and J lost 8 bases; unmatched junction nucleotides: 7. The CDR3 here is CASRSGTGTEKLFF. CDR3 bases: TGTGCCAGCAGATCCGGGACAGGGACAGAAAAACTGTTTTTT. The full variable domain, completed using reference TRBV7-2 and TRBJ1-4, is GAGVSQSPSNKVTEKGKDVELRCDPISGHTALYWYRQSLGQGLEFLIYFQGNSAPDKSGLPSDRFSAERTGGSVSTLTIQRTQQEDSAVYLCASRSGTGTEKLFFGSGTQLSVL.

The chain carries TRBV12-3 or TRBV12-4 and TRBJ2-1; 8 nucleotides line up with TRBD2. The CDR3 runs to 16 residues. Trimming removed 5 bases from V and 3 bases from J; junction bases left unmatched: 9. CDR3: CASSTITGGGYNEQFF. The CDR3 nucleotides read TGTGCCAGCAGTACGATCACGGGGGGGGGCTACAATGAGCAGTTCTTC.

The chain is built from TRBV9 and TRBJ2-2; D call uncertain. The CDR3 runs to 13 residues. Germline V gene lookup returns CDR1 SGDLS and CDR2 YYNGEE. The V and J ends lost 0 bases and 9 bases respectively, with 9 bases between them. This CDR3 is CASSVADRRELFF. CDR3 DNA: TGTGCCAGCAGCGTAGCTGACCGCCGGGAGCTGTTTTTT. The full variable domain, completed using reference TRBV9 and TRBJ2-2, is DSGVTQTPKHLITATGQRVTLRCSPRSGDLSVYWYQQSLDQGLQFLIQYYNGEERAKGNILERFSAQQFPDLHSELNLSSLELGDSALYFCASSVADRRELFFGEGSRLTVL.

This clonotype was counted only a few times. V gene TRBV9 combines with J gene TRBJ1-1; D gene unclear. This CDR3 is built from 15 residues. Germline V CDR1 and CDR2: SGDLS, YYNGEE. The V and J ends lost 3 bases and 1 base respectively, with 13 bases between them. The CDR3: CASSARVGRNTEAFF. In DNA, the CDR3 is TGTGCCAGCAGCGCCCGCGTAGGGAGGAACACTGAAGCTTTCTTT.

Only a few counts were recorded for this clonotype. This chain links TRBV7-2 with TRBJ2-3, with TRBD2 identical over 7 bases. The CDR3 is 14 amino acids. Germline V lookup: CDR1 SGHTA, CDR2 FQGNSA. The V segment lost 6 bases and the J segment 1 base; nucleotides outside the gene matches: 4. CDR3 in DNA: TGTGCCAGCAGACTAGCGAGCCGCACAGATACGCAGTATTTT. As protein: CASRLASRTDTQYF.

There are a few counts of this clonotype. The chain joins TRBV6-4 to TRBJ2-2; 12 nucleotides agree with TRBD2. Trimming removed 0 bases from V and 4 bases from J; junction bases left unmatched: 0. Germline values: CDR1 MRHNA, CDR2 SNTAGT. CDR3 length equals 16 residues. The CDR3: CASSDSTSGGTGELFF. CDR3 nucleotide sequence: TGTGCCAGCAGTGACTCGACTAGCGGGGGCACCGGGGAGCTGTTTTTT.

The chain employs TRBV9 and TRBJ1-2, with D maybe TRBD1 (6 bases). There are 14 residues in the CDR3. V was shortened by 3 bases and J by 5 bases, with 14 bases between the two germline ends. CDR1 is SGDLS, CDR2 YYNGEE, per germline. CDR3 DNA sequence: TGTGCCAGCAGCGAACCCGGGGGGCAGTATGGCTACACCTTC. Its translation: CASSEPGGQYGYTF.